This TCR beta chain was obtained from a study of blood T cell repertoires in COVID-19. Germline-derived CDR1 and CDR2 are LNHDA and SQIVND (reference sequence). Trimming cost V 5 bases and J 5 bases; bases outside gene matches: 16. The length of the CDR3 is 18 residues. Libraries were prepared by immunoSEQ multiplex PCR; TCRdb keeps only in-frame clonotypes and omits some of them. Of about 460,000 clones listed, 88% are singletons. This sequence joins TRBV19 and TRBJ2-2; TRBD1 matches 8 bases. The receptor comes from an older woman who had recovered from COVID-19. The sequenced material came from PBMCs or T cells enriched from blood (not recorded which). The CDR3 DNA sequence: TGTGCCAGTAGTCCTTGGGACAGGAGTCAAGATTTTACCGGGGAGCTGTTTTTT. Translating gives CASSPWDRSQDFTGELFF.